This entry concerns a single T cell receptor beta chain. Its antigen is unknown. J lost 11 bases, V lost 0 bases, and 6 bases had no gene match. The CDR3 is 13 amino acids. Germline V gene sequence: CDR1 MNHNY, CDR2 SVGAGI (reference sequence). Every single donor gave one heparinised blood draw, and these averaged roughly 100 mL. The whole isolated RNA underwent reverse transcription, so sequencing captured expressed TCRB transcripts. Some clones are missing from TCRdb's copy, which holds only in-frame ones; the method was immunoSEQ multiplex PCR. The top ten clones hold 0.02% to 0.025% of a sample with roughly 730,000 clones, roughly 12% of them seen once. The data derive from a study of beta chain features in type 1 diabetes. The overall study: There was similarity between patients and healthy donors in age, gender and cell yields. General study findings and limits: All four CD4+ subsets of Type 1 diabetes patients contained TCRB CDR3s that were moderately but significantly shorter. An over-representation of cells with high TCR expression could result from cDNA sequencing. Sampled from patients, naive, central memory and Treg TCRB repertoires appeared more similar than those sampled from healthy donors.

The receptor was isolated from a man between 18 and 35 years old with type 1 diabetes. The V call is TRBV6-6, the J call TRBJ1-2; the match to TRBD1 covers 7 bases. What was sequenced was naive CD4+ T cells from blood. CDR3 in amino acids: CASSYSWDREYTF. CDR3 nucleotide sequence: TGTGCCAGCAGTTACTCTTGGGACAGAGAATACACCTTC.